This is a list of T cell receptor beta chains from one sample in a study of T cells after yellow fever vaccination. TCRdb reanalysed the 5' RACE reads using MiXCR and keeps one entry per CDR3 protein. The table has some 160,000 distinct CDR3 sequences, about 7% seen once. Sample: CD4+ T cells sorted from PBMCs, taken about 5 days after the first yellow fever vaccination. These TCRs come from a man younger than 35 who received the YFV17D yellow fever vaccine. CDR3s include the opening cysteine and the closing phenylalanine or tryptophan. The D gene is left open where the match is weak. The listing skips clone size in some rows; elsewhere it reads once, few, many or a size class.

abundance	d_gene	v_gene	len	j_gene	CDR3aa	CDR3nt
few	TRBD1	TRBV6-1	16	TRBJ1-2	CASRLQTGLRGFGYTF	TGTGCCAGCAGGTTGCAGACAGGGTTAAGAGGTTTTGGCTACACCTTC
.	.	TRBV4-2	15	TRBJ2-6	CASSQDLLGANVLTF	TGTGCCAGCAGCCAAGATCTACTGGGGGCCAACGTCCTGACTTTC
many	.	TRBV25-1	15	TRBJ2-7	CASSEHGGPRYEQYF	TGTGCCAGCAGTGAGCACGGGGGCCCAAGGTACGAGCAGTACTTC
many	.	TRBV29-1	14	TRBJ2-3	CSVADPWRTDTQYF	TGCAGCGTCGCGGACCCTTGGAGGACAGATACGCAGTATTTT
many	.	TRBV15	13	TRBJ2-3	CATSRDPPDTQYF	TGTGCCACCAGCAGAGATCCTCCAGATACGCAGTATTTT
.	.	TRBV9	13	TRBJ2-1	CASSVLGYNEQFF	TGTGCCAGCAGCGTGTTGGGTTACAATGAGCAGTTCTTC
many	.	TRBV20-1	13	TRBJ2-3	CSAWGGASDTQYF	TGCAGTGCTTGGGGCGGGGCCTCAGATACGCAGTATTTT
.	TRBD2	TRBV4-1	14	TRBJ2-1	CASRFSGGPGEQFF	TGCGCCAGCAGATTTAGCGGGGGGCCCGGGGAGCAGTTCTTC
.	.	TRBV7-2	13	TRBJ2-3	CASRRSVTDTQYF	TGTGCCAGCAGGCGCTCTGTCACAGATACGCAGTATTTT
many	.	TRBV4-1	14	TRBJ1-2	CASSQPGRRYGYTF	TGCGCCAGCAGCCAACCGGGACGGAGGTATGGCTACACCTTC
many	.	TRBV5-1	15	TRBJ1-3	CASSLAQSSGNTIYF	TGCGCCAGCAGCTTGGCCCAGAGCTCTGGAAACACCATATATTTT
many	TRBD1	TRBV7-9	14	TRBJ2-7	CASSPRQGLGEQYF	TGTGCCAGCAGCCCGCGACAGGGTTTGGGCGAGCAGTACTTC
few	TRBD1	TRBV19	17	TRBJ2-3	CASRSLAGQGAADTQYF	TGTGCCAGTAGGAGCCTGGCGGGACAGGGAGCCGCAGATACGCAGTATTTT
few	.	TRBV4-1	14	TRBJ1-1	CASSLLLGSEEAFF	TGCGCCAGCAGCCTACTACTTGGGTCAGAAGAAGCTTTCTTT
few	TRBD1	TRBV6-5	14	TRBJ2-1	CASSLGQAGNEQFF	TGTGCCAGCAGTTTAGGACAGGCTGGAAATGAGCAGTTCTTC
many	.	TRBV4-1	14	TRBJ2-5	CASSPSGTHRAQYF	TGCGCCAGCAGCCCGTCCGGGACTCACAGGGCCCAGTACTTC
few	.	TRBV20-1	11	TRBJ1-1	CSASGDTEAFF	TGCAGTGCTAGTGGTGACACTGAAGCTTTCTTT
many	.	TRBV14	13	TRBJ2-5	CASSQVGQETQYF	TGTGCCAGCAGCCAAGTCGGGCAAGAGACCCAGTACTTC
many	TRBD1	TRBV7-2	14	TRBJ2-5	CASSSTGSQETQYF	TGTGCCAGCAGCTCGACAGGGTCCCAAGAGACCCAGTACTTC
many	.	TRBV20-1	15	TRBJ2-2	CSAVPRGAFGGELFF	TGCAGTGCTGTCCCCCGGGGGGCATTCGGCGGGGAGCTGTTTTTT
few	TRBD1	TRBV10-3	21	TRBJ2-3	CAIRSHRDRVPPSLATDTQYF	TGTGCCATCAGGAGCCACCGGGACAGGGTCCCGCCGAGCCTCGCCACAGATACGCAGTATTTT
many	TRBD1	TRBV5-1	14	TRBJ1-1	CASSGQGMGTEAFF	TGCGCCAGCTCGGGACAGGGTATGGGCACTGAAGCTTTCTTT
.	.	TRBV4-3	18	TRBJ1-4	CASSQDIVEGPSDEKLFF	TGCGCCAGCAGCCAAGATATAGTAGAAGGCCCTTCGGATGAAAAACTGTTTTTT
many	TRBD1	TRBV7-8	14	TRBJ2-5	CASSAYRGQETQYF	TGTGCCAGCAGCGCATACAGGGGCCAAGAGACCCAGTACTTC
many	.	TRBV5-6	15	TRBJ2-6	CASSFSITGANVLTF	TGTGCCAGCAGCTTCTCCATTACCGGGGCCAACGTCCTGACTTTC
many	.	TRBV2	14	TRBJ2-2	CASSEQGSAGELFF	TGTGCCAGCAGTGAGCAGGGTTCGGCCGGGGAGCTGTTTTTT